This TCR beta chain was sequenced for a study of T cells after yellow fever vaccination. Study findings and constraints: Clones that expanded after primary vaccination mostly reappeared after the booster (approximately 96% CD4, approximately 85% CD8).

5'RACE template switching generated TCR cDNA, adding a universal primer site and UMIs. TCRdb re-derived calls from the 5' RACE reads in MiXCR, one entry per CDR3 protein. The sample comprises roughly 74,000 distinct CDR3 sequences, roughly 7.4% of which are singletons, and 35% to 45% rests with the top ten. For this clonotype: Antigen specificity is unknown.

Deletions cut 1 base from V and 7 bases from J, with 8 bases between. The CDR3 runs 13 residues. Germline V gene data show CDR1 as SEHNR and CDR2 as FQNEAQ (reference sequence). V gene TRBV7-9 combines with J gene TRBJ2-1; unclear D gene. The source was CD8+ T cells sorted from PBMCs, collected 4 to 5 days after the first yellow fever vaccination. The clonotype was recovered from a man aged 18 to 29 who received the YFV17D yellow fever vaccine. The CDR3 reads CASSLVGSNEQFF. CDR3 coding DNA: TGTGCCAGCAGCTTAGTCGGGTCTAATGAGCAGTTCTTC.